This is a list of T cell receptor beta chains from one sample in a study of cytotoxic CD8 clonotypes in ibrutinib-treated CLL. The method was immunoSEQ multiplex PCR; TCRdb's version includes in-frame clones alone and lacks a portion of them. This repertoire shows around 92,000 clones, 60% to 80% found once; its top ten account for 20% to 25%. The starting material was PBMCs, obtained after 24 months of ibrutinib treatment. The receptors were sampled from a human donor with chronic lymphocytic leukemia. Both conserved end residues are part of each CDR3. D genes are given only for firm matches. Clone size is not always given. Where it is, it says once, few, many or a class for expanded clones.

>NA|once|TRBJ2-2|TRBV5-1
CASSLGDTLNTGELFF
TGCGCCAGCAGCTTGGGGGACACCTTGAACACCGGGGAGCTGTTTTTT
>TRBD2|NA|TRBJ2-3|TRBV7-9
CASSSPGLAGGGDTQYF
TGTGCCAGCAGTTCGCCGGGACTAGCGGGAGGGGGAGATACGCAGTATTTT
>NA|NA|TRBJ2-5|TRBV5-1
CASSWSLEETQYF
TGCGCCAGCAGCTGGTCGCTAGAAGAGACCCAGTACTTC
>NA|NA|TRBJ2-1|TRBV5-1
CASSLVDYNEQFF
TGCGCCAGCAGCTTGGTGGATTACAATGAGCAGTTCTTC
>NA|NA|TRBJ2-5|TRBV11-3
CASSLGGRPEETQYF
TGTGCCAGCAGCTTAGGTGGCAGGCCCGAGGAGACCCAGTACTTC
>NA|few|TRBJ1-1|TRBV18
CASSPPKGRNTEAFF
TGTGCCAGCTCACCACCAAAAGGTCGGAACACTGAAGCTTTCTTT
>NA|NA|TRBJ2-1|TRBV4-2
CASSLWGHDEQFF
TGTGCCAGCAGCCTCTGGGGGCACGATGAGCAGTTCTTC
>NA|few|TRBJ1-2|TRBV29-1
CSALGSGGYTF
TGCAGCGCCTTGGGATCCGGCGGCTACACCTTC
>NA|NA|TRBJ1-3|TRBV10-3
CAISESRGGTIYF
TGTGCCATCAGTGAGTCGCGGGGCGGCACCATATATTTT
>NA|NA|TRBJ2-2|TRBV28
CASSTFLRVGGELFF
TGTGCCAGCAGTACCTTCCTCAGGGTTGGCGGGGAGCTGTTTTTT
>NA|medium-sized|TRBJ2-1|TRBV13
CASSPLPSDEQFF
TGTGCCAGCAGCCCCCTCCCTTCAGACGAGCAGTTCTTC
>NA|NA|TRBJ1-2|TRBV6-6
CASSAVGGAYGYTF
TGTGCCAGCAGTGCCGTGGGGGGGGCTTATGGCTACACCTTC
>TRBD1|once|TRBJ2-7|TRBV7-3
CASSLQGAGDYEQYF
TGTGCCAGCAGCTTACAGGGGGCCGGAGACTACGAGCAGTACTTC
>TRBD2|NA|TRBJ2-3|TRBV7-2
CASSRTGGYTDTQYF
TGTGCCAGCAGCCGGACGGGGGGGTATACAGATACGCAGTATTTT
>NA|NA|TRBJ1-2|TRBV2
CASTPENYGYTF
TGTGCCAGCACCCCAGAGAACTATGGCTACACCTTC
>TRBD1|NA|TRBJ1-2|TRBV5-1
CASSPGATGNYGYTF
TGCGCCAGCAGCCCAGGTGCGACAGGGAACTATGGCTACACCTTC
>NA|NA|TRBJ2-6|TRBV4-2
CASSQEGMASSGANVLTF
TGTGCCAGCAGCCAAGAAGGGATGGCGAGCTCTGGGGCCAACGTCCTGACTTTC
>NA|NA|TRBJ2-5|TRBV1
CTSSQGATSGQETQYF
TGCACCAGCAGCCAAGGGGCGACTAGCGGACAAGAGACCCAGTACTTC
>NA|NA|TRBJ2-7|TRBV28
CASSIDTYEQYF
TGTGCCAGCAGTATCGACACCTACGAGCAGTACTTC
>NA|many|TRBJ2-7|TRBV6-1
CASSEGLYSYEQYF
TGTGCCAGCAGTGAAGGGTTATATTCCTACGAGCAGTACTTC
>NA|NA|TRBJ1-2|TRBV28
CASSSAQYGYTF
TGTGCCAGCAGTTCCGCGCAGTATGGCTACACCTTC
>TRBD2|NA|TRBJ2-1|TRBV5-1
CASSLTSGVYNEQFF
TGCGCCAGCAGCCTGACTAGCGGGGTTTACAATGAGCAGTTCTTC
>TRBD1|once|TRBJ2-3|TRBV5-1
CASSTGTGGSPTDTQYF
TGCGCCAGCAGTACCGGGACAGGGGGCTCCCCCACAGATACGCAGTATTTT
>TRBD2|once|TRBJ2-7|TRBV4-2
CASSPTGTSVSYEQYF
TGTGCCAGCAGCCCAACCGGGACTAGCGTTTCCTACGAGCAGTACTTC
>TRBD1|NA|TRBJ2-5|TRBV9
CASSPLRTGRGETQYF
TGTGCCAGCAGCCCCCTTCGGACAGGCCGAGGGGAGACCCAGTACTTC
>NA|NA|TRBJ2-7|TRBV7-2
CASSLPETRLLSYEQYF
TGTGCCAGCAGCTTACCCGAAACCAGGCTATTATCCTACGAGCAGTACTTC
>NA|NA|TRBJ2-3|TRBV29-1
CSVETATSSTDTQYF
TGCAGCGTTGAAACGGCTACTTCTAGCACAGATACGCAGTATTTT
>NA|NA|TRBJ2-3|TRBV7-7
CASSLRGHITDTQYF
TGTGCCAGCAGCTTAAGAGGACATATCACAGATACGCAGTATTTT
>NA|NA|TRBJ2-5|TRBV10-3
CAISVYDSQETQYF
TGTGCCATCAGCGTTTACGATAGCCAAGAGACCCAGTACTTC
>TRBD2|NA|TRBJ2-1|TRBV27
CASTFKTSGSSSFNNEQFF
TGTGCCAGCACCTTCAAGACTAGCGGGAGCTCCTCGTTTAATAATGAGCAGTTCTTC
>TRBD2|NA|TRBJ2-1|TRBV29-1
CSVAFRVREGRHEQFF
TGCAGCGTTGCATTTAGGGTTCGGGAGGGCCGTCATGAGCAGTTCTTC
>TRBD2|many|TRBJ2-7|TRBV6-1
CASSQSGASYEQYF
TGTGCCAGCAGTCAGAGCGGGGCCTCCTACGAGCAGTACTTC
>NA|NA|TRBJ2-7|TRBV29-1
CSSGRGGEQYF
TGCAGCTCTGGCAGGGGAGGAGAGCAGTACTTC
>NA|NA|TRBJ2-1|TRBV14
CASSQEGTRKFF
TGTGCCAGCAGCCAAGAGGGGACACGCAAGTTCTTC
>TRBD2|NA|TRBJ2-5|TRBV7-7
CASSSGTSATQYF
TGTGCCAGCAGCTCCGGGACTAGCGCCACGCAGTACTTC
>NA|NA|TRBJ2-7|TRBV19
CASSISGTGTYSYEQYF
TGTGCCAGTAGTATAAGTGGCACAGGCACTTACTCCTACGAGCAGTACTTC
>TRBD1|NA|TRBJ2-7|TRBV2
CASSVDRTSGEQYF
TGTGCCAGCAGTGTGGACAGGACCTCCGGCGAGCAGTACTTC
>TRBD1|NA|TRBJ2-1|TRBV9
CASSVAGTGQLDNEQFF
TGTGCCAGCAGCGTAGCTGGAACGGGACAGTTAGATAATGAGCAGTTCTTC
>TRBD2|NA|TRBJ2-1|TRBV7-2
CASRLAGVDEQFF
TGTGCCAGCAGACTAGCGGGAGTAGATGAGCAGTTCTTC
>TRBD2|NA|TRBJ2-5|TRBV6-6
CASSRGGTQETQYF
TGTGCCAGCAGTCGCGGGGGTACCCAAGAGACCCAGTACTTC
>NA|NA|TRBJ2-3|TRBV28
CASGDADTQYF
TGTGCCAGCGGGGACGCAGATACGCAGTATTTT
>NA|NA|TRBJ2-3|TRBV7-6
CASSLRRWASGSTDTQYF
TGTGCCAGCAGCTTAAGGAGGTGGGCCAGCGGGAGCACAGATACGCAGTATTTT
>NA|NA|TRBJ2-2|TRBV6-4
CASSDSEQNTGELFF
TGTGCCAGCAGTGACTCTGAACAGAACACCGGGGAGCTGTTTTTT
>NA|NA|TRBJ2-1|TRBV6-9
CASSRGYSNEQFF
TGTGCCAGCAGTAGGGGGTATAGCAATGAGCAGTTCTTC
>NA|few|TRBJ2-3|TRBV27
CASSGFGSPRSTDTQYF
TGTGCCAGCAGTGGTTTTGGGAGCCCCAGGAGCACAGATACGCAGTATTTT
>NA|NA|TRBJ2-1|TRBV6-6
CASSYGGSSYNEQFF
TGTGCCAGCAGTTACGGGGGGTCCTCCTACAATGAGCAGTTCTTC
>NA|NA|TRBJ2-1|TRBV19
CASRPTETGGTYNEQFF
TGTGCCAGTAGACCAACCGAAACTGGGGGCACCTACAATGAGCAGTTCTTC
>NA|NA|TRBJ2-7|TRBV6-6
CASSDGPTPSYEQYF
TGTGCCAGCAGCGACGGGCCTACTCCATCCTACGAGCAGTACTTC
>TRBD1|NA|TRBJ2-7|TRBV19
CASSTSGTGLAEQYF
TGTGCCAGTAGTACTTCCGGGACAGGGTTGGCCGAGCAGTACTTC
>NA|few|TRBJ2-6|TRBV7-3
CASSLTRGQGGANVLTF
TGTGCCAGCAGCTTAACCAGGGGTCAGGGTGGGGCCAACGTCCTGACTTTC
>NA|NA|TRBJ1-3|TRBV28
CASSTPVVSGNTIYF
TGTGCCAGCAGTACCCCCGTCGTCTCTGGAAACACCATATATTTT
>TRBD2|NA|TRBJ2-7|TRBV5-1
CASSLVSFVSSGRVNEQYF
TGCGCCAGCAGCTTGGTTTCTTTCGTGAGTAGCGGGAGGGTAAACGAGCAGTACTTC
>TRBD2|once|TRBJ2-2|TRBV5-1
CASSLGAGDTGELFF
TGCGCCAGCAGCTTGGGAGCGGGGGACACCGGGGAGCTGTTTTTT
>TRBD1|NA|TRBJ2-1|TRBV6-5
CASSYTGQVYNEQFF
TGTGCCAGCAGTTACACGGGACAGGTATACAATGAGCAGTTCTTC
>NA|NA|TRBJ1-6|TRBV27
CASSLRGGFSPLHF
TGTGCCAGCAGTTTACGGGGGGGTTTTTCACCCCTCCACTTT